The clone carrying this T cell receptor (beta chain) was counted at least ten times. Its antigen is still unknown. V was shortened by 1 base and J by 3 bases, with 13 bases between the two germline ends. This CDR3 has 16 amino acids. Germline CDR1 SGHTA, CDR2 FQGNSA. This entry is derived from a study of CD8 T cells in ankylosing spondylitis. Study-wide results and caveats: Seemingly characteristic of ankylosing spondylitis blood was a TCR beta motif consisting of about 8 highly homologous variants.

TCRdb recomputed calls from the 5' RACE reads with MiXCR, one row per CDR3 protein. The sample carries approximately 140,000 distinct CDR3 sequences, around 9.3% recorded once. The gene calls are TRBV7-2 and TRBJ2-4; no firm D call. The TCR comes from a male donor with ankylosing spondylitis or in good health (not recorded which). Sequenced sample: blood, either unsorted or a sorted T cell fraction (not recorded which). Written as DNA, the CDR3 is TGTGCCAGCAGCTTAGACCGTTTCCCCCTCAAAAACATTCAGTACTTC. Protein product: CASSLDRFPLKNIQYF. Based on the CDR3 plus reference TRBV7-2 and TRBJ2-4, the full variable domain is GAGVSQSPSNKVTEKGKDVELRCDPISGHTALYWYRQSLGQGLEFLIYFQGNSAPDKSGLPSDRFSAERTGGSVSTLTIQRTQQEDSAVYLCASSLDRFPLKNIQYFGAGTRLSVL.